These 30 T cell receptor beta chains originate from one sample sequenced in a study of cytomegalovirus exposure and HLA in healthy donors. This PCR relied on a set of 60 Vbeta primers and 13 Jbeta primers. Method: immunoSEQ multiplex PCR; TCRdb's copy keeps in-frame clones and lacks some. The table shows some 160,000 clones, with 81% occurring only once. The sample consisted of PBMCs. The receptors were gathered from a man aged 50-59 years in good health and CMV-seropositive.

CDR3 nucleotides: TGTGCCAGTAGTACCCCCCGGACAGGGTGGTATGGCTACACCTTC. Protein: CASSTPRTGWYGYTF. The chain couples TRBV19 to TRBJ1-2, with 8 bases matching TRBD1. J was trimmed by 5 bases and V by 4 bases; bases with no gene match: 9. The germline V gene has CDR1 LNHDA and CDR2 SQIVND (reference sequence). The CDR3 covers 15 residues.

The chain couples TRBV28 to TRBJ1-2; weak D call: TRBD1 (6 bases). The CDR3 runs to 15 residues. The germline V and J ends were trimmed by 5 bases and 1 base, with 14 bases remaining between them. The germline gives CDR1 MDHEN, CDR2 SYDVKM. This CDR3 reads CASSPVGTLNYGYTF. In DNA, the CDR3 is TGTGCCAGCAGTCCCGTCGGGACACTTAACTATGGCTACACCTTC.

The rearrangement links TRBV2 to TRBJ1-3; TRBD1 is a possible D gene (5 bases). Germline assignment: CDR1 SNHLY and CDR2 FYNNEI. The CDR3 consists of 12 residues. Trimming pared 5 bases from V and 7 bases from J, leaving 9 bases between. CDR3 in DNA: TGTGCCAGCAGTCAGGGTGGTAACACCATATATTTT. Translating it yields CASSQGGNTIYF. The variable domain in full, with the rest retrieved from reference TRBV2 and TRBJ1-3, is EPEVTQTPSHQVTQMGQEVILRCVPISNHLYFYWYRQILGQKVEFLVSFYNNEISEKSEIFDDQFSVERPDGSNFTLKIRSTKLEDSAMYFCASSQGGNTIYFGEGSWLTVV.

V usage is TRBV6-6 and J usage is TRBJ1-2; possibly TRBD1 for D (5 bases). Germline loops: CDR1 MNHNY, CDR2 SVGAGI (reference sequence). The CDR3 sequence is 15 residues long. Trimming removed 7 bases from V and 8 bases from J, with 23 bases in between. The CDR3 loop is CASTLLVSGEGGYTF. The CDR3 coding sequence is TGTGCCAGCACGTTACTCGTTTCGGGGGAGGGAGGCTACACCTTC.

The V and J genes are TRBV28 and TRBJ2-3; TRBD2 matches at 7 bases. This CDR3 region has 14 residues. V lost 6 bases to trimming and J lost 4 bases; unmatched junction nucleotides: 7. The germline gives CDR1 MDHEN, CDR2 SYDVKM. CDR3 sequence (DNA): TGTGCCAGCAGCCCCGGAGGGAGGGCAGATACGCAGTATTTT. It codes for CASSPGGRADTQYF.

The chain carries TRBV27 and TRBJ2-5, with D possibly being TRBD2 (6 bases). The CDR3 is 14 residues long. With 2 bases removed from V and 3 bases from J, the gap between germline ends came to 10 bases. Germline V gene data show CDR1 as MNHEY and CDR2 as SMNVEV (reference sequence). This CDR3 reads CASSLRGAKETQYF. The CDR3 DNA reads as TGTGCCAGCAGTTTACGCGGGGCTAAAGAGACCCAGTACTTC.

CDR3 nucleotide sequence: TGTGCCAGCAGCTCAACGGGGGTCTCGGGGGGAAACACCATATATTTT. Translating it yields CASSSTGVSGGNTIYF. The chain couples TRBV28 to TRBJ1-3, with D perhaps matching TRBD1 (5 bases). The ends were cut back, 6 bases at V and 4 bases at J, with 19 bases in the middle. Germline V gene data show CDR1 as MDHEN and CDR2 as SYDVKM. The CDR3 has 16 amino acids. Complete variable domain (other parts from reference TRBV28 and TRBJ1-3): DVKVTQSSRYLVKRTGEKVFLECVQDMDHENMFWYRQDPGLGLRLIYFSYDVKMKEKGDIPEGYSVSREKKERFSLILESASTNQTSMYLCASSSTGVSGGNTIYFGEGSWLTVV.

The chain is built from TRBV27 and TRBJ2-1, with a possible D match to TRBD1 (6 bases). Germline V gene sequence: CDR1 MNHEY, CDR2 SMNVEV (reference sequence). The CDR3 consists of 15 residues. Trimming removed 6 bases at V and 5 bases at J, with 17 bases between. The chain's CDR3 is CASSSPGQRHNEQFF. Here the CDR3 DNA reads TGTGCCAGCAGCTCCCCCGGACAGCGACACAATGAGCAGTTCTTC.

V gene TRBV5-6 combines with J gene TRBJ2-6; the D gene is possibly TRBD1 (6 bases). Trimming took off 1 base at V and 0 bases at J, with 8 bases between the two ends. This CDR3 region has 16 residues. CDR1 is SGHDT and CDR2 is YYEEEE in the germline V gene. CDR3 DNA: TGTGCCAGCAGCTTGAAAGGGGGCTCTGGGGCCAACGTCCTGACTTTC. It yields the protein CASSLKGGSGANVLTF. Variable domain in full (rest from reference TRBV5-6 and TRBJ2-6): DAGVTQSPTHLIKTRGQQVTLRCSPKSGHDTVSWYQQALGQGPQFIFQYYEEEERQRGNFPDRFSGHQFPNYSSELNVNALLLGDSALYLCASSLKGGSGANVLTFGAGSRLTVL.

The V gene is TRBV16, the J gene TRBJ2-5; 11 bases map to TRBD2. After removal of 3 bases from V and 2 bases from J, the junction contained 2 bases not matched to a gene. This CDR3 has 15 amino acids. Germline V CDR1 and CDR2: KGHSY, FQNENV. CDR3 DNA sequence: TGTGCCAGCAGCCAGGGACTAGCGGTACAAGAGACCCAGTACTTC. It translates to CASSQGLAVQETQYF.

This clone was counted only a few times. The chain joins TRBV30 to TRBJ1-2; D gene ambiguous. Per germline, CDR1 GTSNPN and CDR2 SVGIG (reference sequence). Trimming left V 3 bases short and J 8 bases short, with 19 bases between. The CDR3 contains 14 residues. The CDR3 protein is CAWSPSALRQGYTF. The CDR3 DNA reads TGTGCCTGGAGCCCGAGTGCCCTCCGACAAGGCTACACCTTC.

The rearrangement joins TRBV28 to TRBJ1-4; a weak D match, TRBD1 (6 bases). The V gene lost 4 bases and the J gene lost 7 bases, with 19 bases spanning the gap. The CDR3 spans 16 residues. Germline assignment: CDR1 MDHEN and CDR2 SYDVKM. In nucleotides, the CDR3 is TGTGCCAGCAGTTCCCGGCGCAGGGGCGGGGGTGAAAAACTGTTTTTT. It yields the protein CASSSRRRGGGEKLFF. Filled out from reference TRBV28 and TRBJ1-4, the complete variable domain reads DVKVTQSSRYLVKRTGEKVFLECVQDMDHENMFWYRQDPGLGLRLIYFSYDVKMKEKGDIPEGYSVSREKKERFSLILESASTNQTSMYLCASSSRRRGGGEKLFFGSGTQLSVL.

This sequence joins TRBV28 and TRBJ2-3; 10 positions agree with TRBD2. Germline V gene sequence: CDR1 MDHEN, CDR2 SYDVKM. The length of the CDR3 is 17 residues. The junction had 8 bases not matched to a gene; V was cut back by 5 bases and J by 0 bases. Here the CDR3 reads CASSLTRAGGSTDTQYF. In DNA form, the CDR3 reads TGTGCCAGCAGTCTTACCCGAGCGGGAGGGAGCACAGATACGCAGTATTTT. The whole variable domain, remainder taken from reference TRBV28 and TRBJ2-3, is DVKVTQSSRYLVKRTGEKVFLECVQDMDHENMFWYRQDPGLGLRLIYFSYDVKMKEKGDIPEGYSVSREKKERFSLILESASTNQTSMYLCASSLTRAGGSTDTQYFGPGTRLTVL.

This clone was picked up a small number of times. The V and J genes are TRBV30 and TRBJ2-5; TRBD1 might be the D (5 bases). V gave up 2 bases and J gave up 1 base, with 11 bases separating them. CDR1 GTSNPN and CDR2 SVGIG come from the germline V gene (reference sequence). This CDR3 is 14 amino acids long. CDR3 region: CAWSRMGLQETQYF. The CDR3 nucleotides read TGTGCCTGGAGTAGGATGGGGCTCCAAGAGACCCAGTACTTC.

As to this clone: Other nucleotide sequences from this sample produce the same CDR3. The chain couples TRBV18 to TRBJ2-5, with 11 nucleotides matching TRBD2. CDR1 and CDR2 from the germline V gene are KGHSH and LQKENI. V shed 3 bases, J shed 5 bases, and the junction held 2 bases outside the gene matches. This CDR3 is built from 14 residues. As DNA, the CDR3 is TGTGCCAGCTCACCGCCTAGCGGGAGGGAGACCCAGTACTTC. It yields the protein CASSPPSGRETQYF.

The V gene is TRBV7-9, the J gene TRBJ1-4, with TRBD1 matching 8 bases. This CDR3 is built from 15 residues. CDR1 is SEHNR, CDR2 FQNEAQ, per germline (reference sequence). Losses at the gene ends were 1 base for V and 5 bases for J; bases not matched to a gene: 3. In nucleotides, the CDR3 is TGTGCCAGCAGCTTAGGGACAGGGATGAATGAAAAACTGTTTTTT. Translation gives CASSLGTGMNEKLFF.

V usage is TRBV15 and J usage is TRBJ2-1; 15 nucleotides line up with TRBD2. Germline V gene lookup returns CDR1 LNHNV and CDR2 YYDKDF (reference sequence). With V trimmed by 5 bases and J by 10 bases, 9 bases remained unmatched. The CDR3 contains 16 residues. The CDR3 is CATSAPGLAGGWEQFF. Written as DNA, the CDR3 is TGTGCCACCAGCGCACCGGGACTAGCGGGAGGATGGGAGCAGTTCTTC.

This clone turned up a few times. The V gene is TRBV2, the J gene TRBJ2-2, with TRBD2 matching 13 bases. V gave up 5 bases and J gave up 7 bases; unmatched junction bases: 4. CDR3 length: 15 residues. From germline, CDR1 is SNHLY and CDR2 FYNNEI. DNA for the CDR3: TGTGCCAGCAGTCGGACTAGCGGGGGATACGGGGAGCTGTTTTTT. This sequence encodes CASSRTSGGYGELFF. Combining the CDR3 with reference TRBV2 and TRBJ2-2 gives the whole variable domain EPEVTQTPSHQVTQMGQEVILRCVPISNHLYFYWYRQILGQKVEFLVSFYNNEISEKSEIFDDQFSVERPDGSNFTLKIRSTKLEDSAMYFCASSRTSGGYGELFFGEGSRLTVL.

DNA for the CDR3: TGTGCCAGCAGCTCCAAGGGCGGGAGCTCCTACAATGAGCAGTTCTTC. Its protein is CASSSKGGSSYNEQFF. The chain couples TRBV7-6 to TRBJ2-1, with 7 nucleotides matching TRBD2. J gave up 0 bases and V 4 bases, and 6 bases lay outside the gene matches. Germline lookup yields CDR1 SGHVS and CDR2 FNYEAQ. This CDR3 region has 16 residues. The full variable domain, with the rest looked up from reference TRBV7-6 and TRBJ2-1, is GAGVSQSPRYKVTKRGQDVALRCDPISGHVSLYWYRQALGQGPEFLTYFNYEAQQDKSGLPNDRFSAERPEGSISTLTIQRTEQRDSAMYRCASSSKGGSSYNEQFFGPGTRLTVL.

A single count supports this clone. The CDR3 protein is CAWSGAGDTQYF. For the CDR3, the DNA is TGTGCCTGGAGTGGGGCGGGCGATACGCAGTATTTT. The chain is built from TRBV30 and TRBJ2-3, with D maybe TRBD2 (5 bases). The CDR3 totals 12 residues. Trimming cost V 1 base and J 6 bases, with 8 bases left between them. Germline V lookup: CDR1 GTSNPN, CDR2 SVGIG (reference sequence).

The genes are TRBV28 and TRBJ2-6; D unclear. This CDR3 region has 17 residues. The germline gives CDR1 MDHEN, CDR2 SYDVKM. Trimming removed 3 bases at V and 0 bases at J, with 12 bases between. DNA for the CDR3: TGTGCCAGCAGTTTGGTTAGTAAGCGCTCTGGGGCCAACGTCCTGACTTTC. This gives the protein CASSLVSKRSGANVLTF.

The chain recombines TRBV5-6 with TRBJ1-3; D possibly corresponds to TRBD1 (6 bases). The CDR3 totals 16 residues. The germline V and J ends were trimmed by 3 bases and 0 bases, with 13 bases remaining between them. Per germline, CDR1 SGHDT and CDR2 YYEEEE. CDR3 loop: CASSWATGSSGNTIYF. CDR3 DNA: TGTGCCAGCAGCTGGGCGACAGGTAGCTCTGGAAACACCATATATTTT.

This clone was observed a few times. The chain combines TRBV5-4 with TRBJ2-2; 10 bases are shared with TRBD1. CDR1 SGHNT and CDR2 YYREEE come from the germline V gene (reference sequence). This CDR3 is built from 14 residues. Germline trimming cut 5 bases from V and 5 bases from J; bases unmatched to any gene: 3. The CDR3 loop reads CASRWDRGTGELFF. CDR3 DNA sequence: TGTGCCAGCAGGTGGGACAGGGGAACCGGGGAGCTGTTTTTT.

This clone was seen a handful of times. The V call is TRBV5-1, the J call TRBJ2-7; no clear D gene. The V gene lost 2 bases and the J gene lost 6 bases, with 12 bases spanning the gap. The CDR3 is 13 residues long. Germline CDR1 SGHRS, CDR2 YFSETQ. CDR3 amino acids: CASSFSVSVEQYF. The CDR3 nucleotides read TGCGCCAGCAGCTTCAGCGTTTCTGTCGAGCAGTACTTC.

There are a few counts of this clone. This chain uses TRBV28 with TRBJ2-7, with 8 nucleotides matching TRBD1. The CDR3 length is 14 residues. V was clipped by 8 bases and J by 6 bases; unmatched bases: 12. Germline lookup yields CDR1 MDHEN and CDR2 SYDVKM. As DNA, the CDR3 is TGTGCCAGCCTCAGGGGGCAACCGCCGAGCGAGCAGTACTTC. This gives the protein CASLRGQPPSEQYF. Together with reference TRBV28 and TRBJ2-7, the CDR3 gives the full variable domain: DVKVTQSSRYLVKRTGEKVFLECVQDMDHENMFWYRQDPGLGLRLIYFSYDVKMKEKGDIPEGYSVSREKKERFSLILESASTNQTSMYLCASLRGQPPSEQYFGPGTRLTVT.

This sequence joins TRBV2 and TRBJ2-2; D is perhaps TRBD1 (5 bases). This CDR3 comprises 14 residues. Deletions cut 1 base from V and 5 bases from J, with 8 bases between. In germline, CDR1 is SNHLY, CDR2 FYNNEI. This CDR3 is CASSEGQWTGELFF. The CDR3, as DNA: TGTGCCAGCAGTGAAGGACAGTGGACCGGGGAGCTGTTTTTT.

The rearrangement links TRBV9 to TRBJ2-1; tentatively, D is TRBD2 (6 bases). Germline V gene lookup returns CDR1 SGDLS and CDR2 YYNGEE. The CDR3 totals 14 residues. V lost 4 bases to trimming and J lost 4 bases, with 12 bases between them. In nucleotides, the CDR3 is TGTGCCAGCAGCCTGTTAGGGACTTACAATGAGCAGTTCTTC. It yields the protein CASSLLGTYNEQFF.

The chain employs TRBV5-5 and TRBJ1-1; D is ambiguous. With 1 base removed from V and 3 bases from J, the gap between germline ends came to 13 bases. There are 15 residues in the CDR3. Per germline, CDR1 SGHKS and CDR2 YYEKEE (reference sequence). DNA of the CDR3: TGTGCCAGCAGCTTGAGCGGAGCTAGGGACACTGAAGCTTTCTTT. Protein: CASSLSGARDTEAFF.

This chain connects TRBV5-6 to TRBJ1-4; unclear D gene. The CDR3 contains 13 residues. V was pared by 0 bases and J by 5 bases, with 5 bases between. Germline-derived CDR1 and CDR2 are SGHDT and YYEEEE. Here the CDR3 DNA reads TGTGCCAGCAGCTTGGGGAGGAATGAAAAACTGTTTTTT. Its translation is CASSLGRNEKLFF.

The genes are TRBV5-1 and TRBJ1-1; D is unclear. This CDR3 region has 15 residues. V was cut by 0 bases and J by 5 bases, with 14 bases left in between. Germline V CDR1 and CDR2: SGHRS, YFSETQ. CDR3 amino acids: CASSLEGRGGTEAFF. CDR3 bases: TGCGCCAGCAGCTTGGAAGGCCGAGGCGGAACTGAAGCTTTCTTT.